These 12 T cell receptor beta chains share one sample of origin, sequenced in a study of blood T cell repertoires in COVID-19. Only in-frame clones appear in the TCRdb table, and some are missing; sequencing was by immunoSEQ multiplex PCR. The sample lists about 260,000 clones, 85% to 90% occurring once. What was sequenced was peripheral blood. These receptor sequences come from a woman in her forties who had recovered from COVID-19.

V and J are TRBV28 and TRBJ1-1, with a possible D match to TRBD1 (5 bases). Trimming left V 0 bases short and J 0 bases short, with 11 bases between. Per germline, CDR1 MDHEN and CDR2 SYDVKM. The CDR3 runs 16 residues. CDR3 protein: CASSLWGGHLNTEAFF. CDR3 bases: TGTGCCAGCAGTTTATGGGGTGGACACCTGAACACTGAAGCTTTCTTT.

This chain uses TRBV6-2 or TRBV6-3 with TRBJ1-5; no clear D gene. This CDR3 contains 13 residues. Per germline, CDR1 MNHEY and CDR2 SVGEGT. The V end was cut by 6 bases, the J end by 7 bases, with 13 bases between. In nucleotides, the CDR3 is TGTGCCAGCAGCAATGAATCCCGGCAGCCCCAGCATTTT. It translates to CASSNESRQPQHF.

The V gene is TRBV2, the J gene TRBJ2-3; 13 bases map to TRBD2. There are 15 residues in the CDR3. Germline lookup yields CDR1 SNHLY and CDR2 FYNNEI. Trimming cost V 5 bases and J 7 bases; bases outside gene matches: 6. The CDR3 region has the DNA TGTGCCAGCAGTCGTAGGACTAGCGGGGGCAATACGCAGTATTTT. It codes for CASSRRTSGGNTQYF. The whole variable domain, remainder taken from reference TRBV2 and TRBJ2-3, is EPEVTQTPSHQVTQMGQEVILRCVPISNHLYFYWYRQILGQKVEFLVSFYNNEISEKSEIFDDQFSVERPDGSNFTLKIRSTKLEDSAMYFCASSRRTSGGNTQYFGPGTRLTVL.

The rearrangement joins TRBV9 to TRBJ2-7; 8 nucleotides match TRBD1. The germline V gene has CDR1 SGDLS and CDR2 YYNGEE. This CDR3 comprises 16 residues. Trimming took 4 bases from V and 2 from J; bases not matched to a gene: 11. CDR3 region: CASSPLGGTGAYEQYF. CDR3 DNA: TGTGCCAGCAGCCCTCTTGGGGGGACAGGAGCCTACGAGCAGTACTTC.

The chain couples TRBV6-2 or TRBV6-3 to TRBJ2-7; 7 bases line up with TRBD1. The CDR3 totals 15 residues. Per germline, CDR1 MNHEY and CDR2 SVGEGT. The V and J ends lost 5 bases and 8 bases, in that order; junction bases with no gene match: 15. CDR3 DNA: TGTGCCAGCAGTCCCAAGGCAGGGGGTCAGAAGAAGCAGTACTTC. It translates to CASSPKAGGQKKQYF.

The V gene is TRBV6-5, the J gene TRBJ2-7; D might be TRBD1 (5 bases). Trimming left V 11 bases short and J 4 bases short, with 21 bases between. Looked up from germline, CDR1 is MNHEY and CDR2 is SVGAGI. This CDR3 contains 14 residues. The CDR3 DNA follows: TGTGCCTCCTTCAAAGGCCCCCGACAGTACGAGCAGTACTTC. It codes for CASFKGPRQYEQYF.

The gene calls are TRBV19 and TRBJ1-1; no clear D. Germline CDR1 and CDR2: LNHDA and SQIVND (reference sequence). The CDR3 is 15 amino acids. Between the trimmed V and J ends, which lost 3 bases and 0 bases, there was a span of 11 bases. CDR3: CASSIQVLMNTEAFF. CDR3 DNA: TGTGCCAGTAGTATTCAGGTACTCATGAACACTGAAGCTTTCTTT.

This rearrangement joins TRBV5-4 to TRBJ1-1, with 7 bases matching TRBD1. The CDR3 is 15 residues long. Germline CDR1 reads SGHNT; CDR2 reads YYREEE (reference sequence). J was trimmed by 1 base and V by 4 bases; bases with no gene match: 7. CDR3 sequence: CASSPRTGGNTEAFF. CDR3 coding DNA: TGTGCCAGCAGCCCAAGGACAGGCGGGAACACTGAAGCTTTCTTT.

The CDR3 here is CASSTGLAGGQETQYF. Here the CDR3 DNA reads TGTGCCAGTAGTACTGGACTAGCGGGGGGTCAAGAGACCCAGTACTTC. The V and J genes are TRBV19 and TRBJ2-5, with 14 nucleotides matching TRBD2. The V and J ends lost 4 bases and 2 bases, in that order; junction bases with no gene match: 3. Looked up from germline, CDR1 is LNHDA and CDR2 is SQIVND (reference sequence). The CDR3 has 16 residues.

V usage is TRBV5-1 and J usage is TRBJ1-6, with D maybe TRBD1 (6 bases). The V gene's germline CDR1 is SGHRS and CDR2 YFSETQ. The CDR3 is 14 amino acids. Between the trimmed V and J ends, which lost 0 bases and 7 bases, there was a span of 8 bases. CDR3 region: CASSLGQANSPLHF. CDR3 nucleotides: TGCGCCAGCAGCTTGGGACAGGCGAATTCACCCCTCCACTTT.

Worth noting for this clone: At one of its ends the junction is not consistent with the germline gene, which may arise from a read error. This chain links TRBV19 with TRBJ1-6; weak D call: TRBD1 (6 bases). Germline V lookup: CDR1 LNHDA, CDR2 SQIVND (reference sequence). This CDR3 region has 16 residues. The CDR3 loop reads CASSTLQGSDNSPLHF. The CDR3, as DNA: TGTGCCAGTAGTACTCTACAGGGCTCCGATAATTCACCCCTCCACTTT.

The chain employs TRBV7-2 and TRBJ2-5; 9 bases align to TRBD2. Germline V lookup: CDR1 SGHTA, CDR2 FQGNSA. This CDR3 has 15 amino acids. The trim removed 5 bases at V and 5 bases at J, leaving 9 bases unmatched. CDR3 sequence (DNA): TGTGCCAGCAGCCGCGGGGTGAGCGGGGGGGAGACCCAGTACTTC. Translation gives CASSRGVSGGETQYF.